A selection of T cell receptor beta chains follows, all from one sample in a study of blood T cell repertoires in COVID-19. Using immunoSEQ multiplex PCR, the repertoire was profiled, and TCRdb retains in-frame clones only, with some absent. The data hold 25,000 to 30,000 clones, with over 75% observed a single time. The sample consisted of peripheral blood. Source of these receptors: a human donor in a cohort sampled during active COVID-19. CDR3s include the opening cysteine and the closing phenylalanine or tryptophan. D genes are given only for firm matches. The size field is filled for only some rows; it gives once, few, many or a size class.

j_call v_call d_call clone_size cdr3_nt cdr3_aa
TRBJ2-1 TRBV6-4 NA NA TGTGCCAGCAGTGACCGGGAGACCGGACCCGATGAGCAGTTCTTC CASSDRETGPDEQFF
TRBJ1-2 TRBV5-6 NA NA TGTGCCAGCAGCTTGCGGGGGTTTGCTGGCTACACCTTC CASSLRGFAGYTF
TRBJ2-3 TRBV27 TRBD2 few TGTGCCAGCAGCCCCCGGACTAGCGTAACAGATACGCAGTATTTT CASSPRTSVTDTQYF
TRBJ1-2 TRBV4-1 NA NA TGCGCCAGCAGCCAAGATGCCAGGGCACAGGGCTACACCTTC CASSQDARAQGYTF
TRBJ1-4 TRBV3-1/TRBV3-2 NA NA TGTGCCAGCAGCCAACGGGGGGGCCTTAGTGAAAAACTGTTTTTT CASSQRGGLSEKLFF
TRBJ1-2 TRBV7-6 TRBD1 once TGTGCCAGCAGCGGCGGACAGGGTGAGAATGTTGGCTATGGCTACACCTTC CASSGGQGENVGYGYTF
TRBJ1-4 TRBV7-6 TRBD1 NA TGTGCCAGCAGCCGGACAGGGCTGGGGGAAAAACTGTTTTTT CASSRTGLGEKLFF
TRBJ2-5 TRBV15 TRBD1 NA TGTGCCACCAGCAGACCCGATAAACCAGGGGGCGGCGAGACCCAGTACTTC CATSRPDKPGGGETQYF
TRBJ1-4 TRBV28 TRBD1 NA TGTGCCAGCAGTTTCAGGACAGGACCCATTGCAACTAATGAAAAACTGTTTTTT CASSFRTGPIATNEKLFF
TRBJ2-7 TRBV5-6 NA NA TGTGCCGCGGGGACGGGCCGGCCCCGGTACTTC CAAGTGRPRYF
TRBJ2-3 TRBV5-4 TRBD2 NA TGTGCCAGCAGCCTAACCGGGACTACCGATACGCAGTATTTT CASSLTGTTDTQYF
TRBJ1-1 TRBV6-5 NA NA TGTGCCAGCAGTCAACGGAGCACTGAAGCTTTCTTT CASSQRSTEAFF
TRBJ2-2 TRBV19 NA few TGTGCCAGTAGTACACTAGCAAACACCGGGGAGCTGTTTTTT CASSTLANTGELFF
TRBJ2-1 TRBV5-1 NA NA TGCGCCAGCACCCAGGGCACGGGCCCTAATGAGCAGTTCTTC CASTQGTGPNEQFF
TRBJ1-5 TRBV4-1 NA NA TGCGCCAGCAGCCAAGGGGGCACGTATAGCAATCAGCCCCAGCATTTT CASSQGGTYSNQPQHF
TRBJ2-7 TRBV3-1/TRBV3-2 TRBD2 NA TGTGCCAGCAGCAATAGCGGGGACCCCTACGAGCAGTACTTC CASSNSGDPYEQYF
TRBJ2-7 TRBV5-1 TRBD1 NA TGCGCCAGCAGCTTGGTGGGGACAGGGGGCTACGACGAGCAGTACTTC CASSLVGTGGYDEQYF
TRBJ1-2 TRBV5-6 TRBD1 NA TGTGCCAGCAGCTCGGACAGGGCCCATGGCTACACCTTC CASSSDRAHGYTF
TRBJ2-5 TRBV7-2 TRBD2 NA TGTGCCAGCAGCTTAAGGGAGGGTGGGACCCAGTACTTC CASSLREGGTQYF
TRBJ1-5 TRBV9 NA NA TGTGCCAGCAGCCCTTCAGGGAGCAATCAGCCCCAGCATTTT CASSPSGSNQPQHF
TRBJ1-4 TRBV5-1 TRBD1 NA TGCGCCAGCAGCTCTGGACAGGGGCCTGAAAAACTGTTTTTT CASSSGQGPEKLFF
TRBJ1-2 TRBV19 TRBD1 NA TGTGCCAGTAGTAGCGGAGGGGGCTTCTATGGCTACACCTTC CASSSGGGFYGYTF
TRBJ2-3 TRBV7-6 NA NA TGTGCCAGCAGCTTAGCATCAGATTTTAGCACAGATACGCAGTATTTT CASSLASDFSTDTQYF
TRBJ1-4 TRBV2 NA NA TGTGCCAGCAGTGATCGTCTTAATGAAAAACTGTTTTTT CASSDRLNEKLFF
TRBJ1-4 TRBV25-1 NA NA TGTGCCAGCAGTGAGTCCTTCGGGGTTGGTAATGAAAAACTGTTTTTT CASSESFGVGNEKLFF
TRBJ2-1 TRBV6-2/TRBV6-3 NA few TGTGCCAGCAGTTACTCGAAGGGGGGGAATGAGCAGTTCTTC CASSYSKGGNEQFF
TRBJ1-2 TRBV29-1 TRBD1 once TGCAGCGTCGCGGACAGGGGGGGCTATGGCTACACCTTC CSVADRGGYGYTF
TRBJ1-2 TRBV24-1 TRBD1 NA TGTGCCACCATTATCCGGGACAGGGGACCCGGCTACACCTTC CATIIRDRGPGYTF
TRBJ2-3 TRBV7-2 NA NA TGTGCCAGCAGCTTAGGTCAGGGGAGCACAGATACGCAGTATTTT CASSLGQGSTDTQYF
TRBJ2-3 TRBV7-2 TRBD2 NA TGTGCCAGCAGCCCCACTCTCGGGCTAGCGGGGCGCACAGATACGCAGTATTTT CASSPTLGLAGRTDTQYF
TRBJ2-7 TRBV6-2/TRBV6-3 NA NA TGTGCCAGCAGTAATACATACGAGCAGTACTTC CASSNTYEQYF
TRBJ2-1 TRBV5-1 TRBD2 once TGCGCCAGCAGCCCATCTAGCGGGACCGACAATGAGCAGTTCTTC CASSPSSGTDNEQFF
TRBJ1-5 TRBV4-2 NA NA TGTGCCAGCAGCCAAGATCTCAGCAATCAGCCCCAGCATTTT CASSQDLSNQPQHF
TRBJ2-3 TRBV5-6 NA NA TGTGCCAGCAGCCCTCACCTAGGGGCAGATACGCAGTATTTT CASSPHLGADTQYF
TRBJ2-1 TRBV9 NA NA TGTGCCAGCAGCGTAGCGGGGGAGGCTGAGCAGTTCTTC CASSVAGEAEQFF
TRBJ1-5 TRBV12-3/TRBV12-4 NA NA TGTGCCAGCAGTTTCGGGGGTTTGCAGCCCCAGCATTTT CASSFGGLQPQHF
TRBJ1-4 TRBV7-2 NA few TGTGCCAGCAGCTTAGAAGGTTATAGGGGCTCTAATGAAAAACTGTTTTTT CASSLEGYRGSNEKLFF
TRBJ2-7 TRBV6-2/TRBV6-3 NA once TGTGCCAGCAGTTACGGCCGGGGTCAGTACTTC CASSYGRGQYF
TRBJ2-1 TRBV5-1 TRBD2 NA TGCGCCAGCAGCTTGGCGAGCGGGGGGGCCGGTGAGCAGTTCTTC CASSLASGGAGEQFF
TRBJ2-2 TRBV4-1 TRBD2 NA TGCGCCAGCAGCCAAGATTCAGCGGGGGGGACGAACACCGGGGAGCTGTTTTTT CASSQDSAGGTNTGELFF
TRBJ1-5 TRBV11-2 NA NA TGTGCCAGCAGCTTAGATTCGGGGGGAGCCTATAGCAATCAGCCCCAGCATTTT CASSLDSGGAYSNQPQHF
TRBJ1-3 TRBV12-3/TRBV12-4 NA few TGTGCCAGCAGTTCCGGGTCTGGAAACACCATATATTTT CASSSGSGNTIYF
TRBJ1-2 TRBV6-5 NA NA TGTGCCAGCAGTTACTCGATACAGGGTTGGGATGGCTACACCTTC CASSYSIQGWDGYTF
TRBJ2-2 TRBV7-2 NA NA TGTGCCAGCAGCACCGCTCGGGGTACCGGGGAGCTGTTTTTT CASSTARGTGELFF
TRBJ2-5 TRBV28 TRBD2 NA TGTGCCAGCAGTTTCGCGACTAGCGGGGGAGAGACCCAGTACTTC CASSFATSGGETQYF
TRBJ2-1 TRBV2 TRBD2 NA TGTGCCAGCAGTCACCAGCGGGGGCGAGTCAATGAGCAGTTCTTC CASSHQRGRVNEQFF
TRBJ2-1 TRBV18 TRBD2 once TGTGCCAGCTCCCCACTAGCGGGGGGGCTGGGTAATGAGCAGTTCTTC CASSPLAGGLGNEQFF
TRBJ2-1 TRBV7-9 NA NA TGTGCCAGCTCCGAGTGGGGGCAGGATGAGCAGTTCTTC CASSEWGQDEQFF
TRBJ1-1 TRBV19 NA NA TGTGCCAGTACTCCCTTCGGGACTACGAACACTGAAGCTTTCTTT CASTPFGTTNTEAFF
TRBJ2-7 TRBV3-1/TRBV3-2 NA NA TGTGCCAGCAGCCAAGATCCAGGGCGATACGAGCAGTACTTC CASSQDPGRYEQYF
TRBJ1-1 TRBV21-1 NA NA TGTGCCAGCAGCCTAAACCGGGACAGGGCTTTCACTGAAGCTTTCTTT CASSLNRDRAFTEAFF
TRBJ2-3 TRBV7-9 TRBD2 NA TGTGCCAGCAGGGGACTAGTGATAGATACGCAGTATTTT CASRGLVIDTQYF